These T cell receptor beta chains were read from a single sample in a study of Ad26.COV2.S vaccination and SARS-CoV-2 variants. The data were produced by immunoSEQ multiplex PCR, yet TCRdb's version contains in-frame clones alone and is incomplete. The data hold around 300,000 clones, with about 89% observed a single time. Sample: peripheral blood, taken in a trial of Ad26.COV2.S vaccine versus placebo. The receptors were gathered from a person between 18 and 60 years old who received the Ad26.COV2.S COVID-19 vaccine or a placebo. Each CDR3 is given with its conserved first and last residue. The D gene is left open where the match is weak. Expanded clones are given a class, and other clones once, few, many or no size at all.

abundance,d_gene,j_gene,v_gene,CDR3aa,CDR3nt
-,-,TRBJ2-7,TRBV5-6,CASGTEGSYFEQYF,TGTGCCAGCGGGACGGAGGGGTCCTACTTCGAGCAGTACTTC
-,-,TRBJ2-1,TRBV7-6,CASSLRDSLSSYNEQFF,TGTGCCAGCAGCCTCCGGGACTCCTTAAGCTCCTACAATGAGCAGTTCTTC
-,TRBD2,TRBJ2-1,TRBV5-1,CASSPSGSSYNEQFF,TGCGCCAGCAGCCCTAGCGGGAGCTCCTACAATGAGCAGTTCTTC
-,-,TRBJ1-1,TRBV15,CATSAGLNTEAFF,TGTGCCACCAGCGCAGGGCTGAACACTGAAGCTTTCTTT
-,-,TRBJ2-2,TRBV7-6,CASSLDAGELFF,TGTGCCAGCAGCTTAGATGCCGGGGAGCTGTTTTTT
-,-,TRBJ1-1,TRBV19,CASTPDRNTEAFF,TGTGCCAGTACCCCGGACAGGAACACTGAAGCTTTCTTT
-,-,TRBJ2-4,TRBV7-2,CASSLELDRPQYF,TGTGCCAGCAGCTTAGAACTAGACAGGCCGCAGTACTTC
-,TRBD1,TRBJ1-2,TRBV27,CASSPPSTGLRYGYTF,TGTGCCAGCAGTCCTCCCTCGACAGGGTTGCGCTATGGCTACACCTTC
-,-,TRBJ1-5,TRBV7-8,CASSLSVGRGIFSNQPQHF,TGTGCCAGCAGCTTAAGTGTTGGCAGGGGAATATTCAGCAATCAGCCCCAGCATTTT
-,TRBD1,TRBJ1-6,TRBV27,CASSPSRGLIYSPLHF,TGTGCCAGCAGCCCAAGCAGGGGGCTAATATACTCACCCCTCCACTTT
once,TRBD2,TRBJ2-1,TRBV24-1,CATSEYPQGGRHNEQFF,TGTGCCACCAGTGAGTATCCTCAGGGCGGGAGACACAATGAGCAGTTCTTC
-,TRBD1,TRBJ2-7,TRBV3-1/TRBV3-2,CASSLWTGAEQYF,TGTGCCAGCAGCCTTTGGACAGGGGCCGAGCAGTACTTC
-,TRBD2,TRBJ2-1,TRBV24-1,CATSVSGSKYNEQFF,TGTGCCACCAGTGTCAGCGGGAGTAAATACAATGAGCAGTTCTTC
once,TRBD1,TRBJ2-5,TRBV27,CASTSSGTGADRGTQYF,TGTGCCAGCACATCCTCCGGGACAGGGGCCGATCGGGGGACCCAGTACTTC
-,TRBD2,TRBJ2-5,TRBV28,CASSLLRTSGDRQGEETQYF,TGTGCCAGCAGTCTCCTCCGGACTAGCGGGGATCGCCAGGGGGAAGAGACCCAGTACTTC
-,-,TRBJ2-7,TRBV18,CASSLTGGAYEQYF,TGTGCCAGCTCACTAACAGGGGGGGCCTACGAGCAGTACTTC
-,-,TRBJ2-1,TRBV19,CASSVSGSSYNEQFF,TGTGCCAGTAGTGTTAGCGGATCCTCCTACAATGAGCAGTTCTTC
once,-,TRBJ2-1,TRBV12-1,CASSFGRFLYNEQFF,TGTGCCAGCAGCTTTGGCCGTTTCCTATACAATGAGCAGTTCTTC
-,-,TRBJ2-3,TRBV27,CASSLGPNTDTQYF,TGTGCCAGCAGTTTAGGTCCAAACACAGATACGCAGTATTTT
-,-,TRBJ1-5,TRBV19,CASSIVAGERGQPQHF,TGTGCCAGTAGTATAGTTGCAGGGGAGAGAGGGCAGCCCCAGCATTTT
-,-,TRBJ1-4,TRBV24-1,CATSVCRLSEKLFF,TGTGCCACCAGTGTTTGTCGTTTATCGGAAAAACTGTTTTTT
-,-,TRBJ1-3,TRBV5-5,CASSLLWPLSGNTIYF,TGTGCCAGCAGCTTGTTATGGCCACTCTCTGGAAACACCATATATTTT
-,TRBD1,TRBJ2-2,TRBV2,CASSRQGAVRTGELFF,TGTGCCAGCAGTCGACAGGGGGCGGTTCGGACCGGGGAGCTGTTTTTT
-,TRBD1,TRBJ1-1,TRBV10-1,CASSGGRGDTEAFF,TGCGCCAGCAGTGGAGGCAGGGGGGATACTGAAGCTTTCTTT
-,-,TRBJ2-7,TRBV7-2,CASSLDRAYEQYF,TGTGCCAGCAGCTTAGACAGAGCCTACGAGCAGTACTTC
-,TRBD1,TRBJ2-1,TRBV19,CASSIGGDRVGEQFF,TGTGCCAGTAGTATAGGTGGGGACAGGGTAGGGGAGCAGTTCTTC
-,TRBD1,TRBJ2-1,TRBV11-2,CASSIDRVSYNEQFF,TGTGCCAGCAGCATAGACAGGGTCTCCTACAATGAGCAGTTCTTC
-,-,TRBJ1-1,TRBV19,CASSIVFGTDMNTEAFF,TGTGCCAGTAGTATAGTCTTCGGGACCGATATGAACACTGAAGCTTTCTTT
-,TRBD1,TRBJ2-2,TRBV30,CAWAGTVNTGELFF,TGTGCCTGGGCCGGGACAGTGAACACCGGGGAGCTGTTTTTT
-,TRBD1,TRBJ1-5,TRBV3-1/TRBV3-2,CASSQDLDRGQPQHF,TGTGCCAGCAGCCAAGATCTGGACAGGGGTCAGCCCCAGCATTTT
once,TRBD1,TRBJ2-2,TRBV5-1,CASSPDRGDTGELFF,TGCGCCAGCAGCCCGGACAGGGGGGACACCGGGGAGCTGTTTTTT
-,TRBD1,TRBJ2-1,TRBV13,CASSLGQGAYNEQFF,TGTGCCAGCAGCTTAGGCCAGGGGGCCTACAATGAGCAGTTCTTC
-,-,TRBJ1-1,TRBV29-1,CSGREVSTEAFF,TGCAGCGGCAGGGAGGTGTCGACTGAAGCTTTCTTT
-,-,TRBJ1-1,TRBV25-1,CASRQELNTEAFF,TGTGCCAGCAGACAGGAGCTGAACACTGAAGCTTTCTTT
-,-,TRBJ1-6,TRBV7-2,CASSPRAGDNSPLHF,TGTGCCAGCAGCCCCCGGGCAGGGGATAATTCACCCCTCCACTTT
-,-,TRBJ2-6,TRBV7-2,CASSLTSSVLTF,TGTGCCAGCAGCTTAACCAGCTCCGTCCTGACTTTC
few,-,TRBJ1-5,TRBV6-5,CASRTGHSQPQHF,TGTGCCAGCAGAACAGGACATAGTCAGCCCCAGCATTTT
-,-,TRBJ1-5,TRBV2,CASREKTGLQWPQHF,TGTGCCAGCAGAGAGAAGACGGGACTCCAGTGGCCCCAGCATTTT
-,TRBD1,TRBJ2-7,TRBV2,CAGQGDSYEQYF,TGTGCCGGGCAGGGGGACTCCTACGAGCAGTACTTC
-,-,TRBJ2-1,TRBV12-5,CASGLPNGYNEQFF,TGTGCTAGTGGTTTGCCTAACGGCTACAATGAGCAGTTCTTC
-,-,TRBJ2-7,TRBV15,CATSSDADMFSYEQYF,TGTGCCACCAGCAGTGACGCGGACATGTTCTCCTACGAGCAGTACTTC
-,TRBD1,TRBJ2-1,TRBV6-5,CASSPGQGGNEQFF,TGTGCCAGCAGTCCCGGACAGGGGGGAAATGAGCAGTTCTTC
-,-,TRBJ2-1,TRBV28,CASRDQTLVVF,TGTGCCAGCAGGGACCAGACTCTCGTGGTCTTC